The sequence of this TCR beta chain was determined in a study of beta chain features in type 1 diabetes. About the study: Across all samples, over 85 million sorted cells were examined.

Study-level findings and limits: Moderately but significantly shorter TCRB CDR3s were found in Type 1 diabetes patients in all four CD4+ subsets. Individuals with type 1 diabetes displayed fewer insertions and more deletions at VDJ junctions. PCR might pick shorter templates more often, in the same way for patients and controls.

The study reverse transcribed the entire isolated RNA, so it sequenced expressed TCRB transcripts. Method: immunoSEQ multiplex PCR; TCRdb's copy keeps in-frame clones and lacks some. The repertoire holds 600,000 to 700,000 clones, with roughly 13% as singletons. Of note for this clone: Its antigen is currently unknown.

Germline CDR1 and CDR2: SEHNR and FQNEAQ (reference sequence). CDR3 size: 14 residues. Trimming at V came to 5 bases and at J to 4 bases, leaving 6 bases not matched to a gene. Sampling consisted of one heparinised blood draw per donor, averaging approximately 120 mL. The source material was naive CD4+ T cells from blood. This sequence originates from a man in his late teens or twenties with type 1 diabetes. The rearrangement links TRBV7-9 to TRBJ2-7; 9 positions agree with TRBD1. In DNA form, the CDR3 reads TGTGCCAGCAGCGATAGCGGACAGGGGTACGAGCAGTACTTC. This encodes CASSDSGQGYEQYF. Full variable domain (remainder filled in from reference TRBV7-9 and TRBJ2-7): DTGVSQNPRHKITKRGQNVTFRCDPISEHNRLYWYRQTLGQGPEFLTYFQNEAQLEKSRLLSDRFSAERPKGSFSTLEIQRTEQGDSAMYLCASSDSGQGYEQYFGPGTRLTVT.